The T cell receptor (beta chain) described here comes from a study of response to subunit inactivated influenza vaccine (dated by TCRdb to 2016 to 2018). Regarding the research as a whole: To follow how T cells responded to a trivalent subunit inactivated influenza vaccine, the researchers relied on deep quantitative profiling of the T cell receptor repertoire. Overall results and qualifications from the work: According to the authors, only a limited number of new T cells may be recruited by each seasonal influenza vaccination.

From the cysteine through the phenylalanine, the CDR3 covers 13 amino acids. Only the CDR3 DNA is retained, 39 bases long and in frame from the first base. The junction shows trimming of 8 bases on V and 0 bases on J, and the gene matches do not reach 5 bases of it. The CDR1 and CDR2 encoded by the germline V gene are SQVTM and ANQGSEA. Receptor libraries were prepared by RT-PCR. For sequencing, an Illumina HiSeq 2500 was employed. The public reads were reprocessed in TCRdb via fastp at Q25 and MiXCR, keeping in-frame beta chains. Here each entry gathers all rows of one CDR3 protein and keeps the most common genes and DNA. This sample is represented by some 540,000 distinct CDR3 sequences; under 25% of them were singletons. 2.5% to 3.5% of the sample rests with the top ten. This clonotype was counted a few times. What this receptor recognizes is not known. Base qualities are not provided; no much larger clone lies one nucleotide away.

These same data were also listed under a study on T cells expressing NK-cell markers. According to the second study: The TCR beta cDNA libraries were made using 5'RACE template switching, a step that added both a universal primer site and unique molecular identifiers. In sorted CD3+CD56+NKG2C+, CD3+CD56+NKG2C- and CD3+CD56-NKG2C+ T-cell subsets from several donors, TCR beta-chain repertoires were profiled. Of the eight sequenced donors, seven were found to be HCMV-seropositive and one was found to be HCMV-seronegative. In several experiments an anti-gammadeltaTCR antibody was added to restrict sorting to alphabetaTCR-expressing T cells. In roughly 6 donors, the dominant CD3+CD56+NKG2C+ clonotypes were among the top 10 CD8+ clonotypes and accounted for roughly 1.0-8% of CD8+ T cells. Those dominant clonotypes were again the most abundant among CD3+CD56-NKG2C+ cells in a handful of donors, at roughly 25-60.1%. It remained unclear whether the expanded NKG2C-expressing T cell clones were specific for HCMV antigens. Randomly selected healthy volunteers, three men and five women, were used as the eight sequenced donors. To determine HCMV serostatus, a commercial ELISA kit was used to detect HCMV-specific IgG in serum. Peripheral blood mononuclear cells were isolated from blood by Ficoll density gradient centrifugation. CD4+ and CD8+ T cells were isolated from PBMC by magnetic immunoseparation with Miltenyi isolation kits. cDNA synthesis was primed from the TCR beta constant segment, followed by two successive PCR amplification steps. Illumina HiSeq 2000/2500, MiSeq or NextSeq was used to sequence libraries as 2 x 150 bp reads. Reads were demultiplexed and grouped by UMI with MIGEC, and clonotypes were assembled and quantified with MiTCR. To exclude erroneous sequences, only TCR cDNA sequences supported by at least two reads were retained. The tcR package was used for downstream repertoire analysis, and clonotypes were matched between fractions using CDR3 nucleotide sequence together with V segment. VDJmatch was used to annotate antigen specificity against VDJdb, with one amino acid substitution in CDR3 permitted.

This TCR was sampled from a man aged 50-60 years who received an inactivated influenza vaccine. Donor details come from another sample of the same person, matched by shared clones. Here the chain combines TRBV29-1 and TRBJ2-3, and TRBD1 matches 7 of the central bases. The sample consisted of CD4+ T cells sorted from PBMCs, taken 12 days after vaccination. The DNA sequence follows: TGCAGCACTGACAGGGAAAGCACAGATACGCAGTATTTT. Its protein product is CSTDRESTDTQYF.